These 27 T cell receptor beta chains originate from one sample sequenced in a study of T-cell memory formation after mild COVID-19. TCRdb re-derived calls from the 5' RACE reads in MiXCR, one entry per CDR3 protein. The data hold about 250,000 distinct CDR3 sequences, with 15% observed a single time. The sample consisted of PBMCs or a T cell subset sorted from them (not recorded which). Receptor source: an adult woman who had mild COVID-19 (a few samples of this study predate the infection). Cell type and time point are not known.

J is TRBJ2-1 and V is TRBV7-6; 9 positions agree with TRBD1. The V and J ends lost 4 bases and 7 bases, in that order; junction bases with no gene match: 11. The CDR3 runs to 16 residues. Germline values: CDR1 SGHVS, CDR2 FNYEAQ. CDR3 amino acids: CASSSLRDRVINEQFF. CDR3 bases: TGTGCCAGCAGCTCTCTCCGGGACAGGGTTATAAATGAGCAGTTCTTC.

This chain connects TRBV7-2 to TRBJ1-1; D not certain. Trimming took 1 base from V and 1 from J, leaving 16 bases between them. The CDR3 totals 17 residues. The germline CDR1 and CDR2 sequences are SGHTA and FQGNSA. CDR3 residues: CASSLVSQAVRNTEAFF. In DNA form, the CDR3 reads TGTGCCAGCAGCTTAGTATCCCAGGCGGTGAGGAACACTGAAGCTTTCTTT.

The DNA for the CDR3 is TGCAGCGTTGAAACGGGAGGGTCTTTGGAGCAGTACTTC. This translates into CSVETGGSLEQYF. The rearrangement joins TRBV29-1 to TRBJ2-7; 8 nucleotides line up with TRBD2. The V gene's germline CDR1 is SQVTM and CDR2 ANQGSEA. J gave up 7 bases and V 2 bases, and 7 bases lay outside the gene matches. The CDR3 consists of 13 residues.

This clonotype was found a few times. This chain uses TRBV7-6 with TRBJ2-2; D gene unclear. The CDR3 sequence is 10 residues long. In germline, CDR1 is SGHVS, CDR2 FNYEAQ. The ends were cut back, 5 bases at V and 12 bases at J, with 7 bases in the middle. DNA of the CDR3: TGTGCCAGCAGCCCCCGCAAGCTGTTTTTT. This codes for CASSPRKLFF.

This clonotype was found a few times. This chain uses TRBV29-1 with TRBJ1-2; 7 bases agree with TRBD1. V lost 3 bases and J lost 3; bases outside the gene matches: 4. In germline, CDR1 is SQVTM, CDR2 ANQGSEA. The CDR3 length is 13 residues. The CDR3 spells CSVDRQGDYGYTF. The CDR3 region has the DNA TGCAGCGTTGATAGGCAGGGGGACTATGGCTACACCTTC.

The chain employs TRBV7-2 and TRBJ1-5; D unresolved. The length of the CDR3 is 15 residues. CDR1 and CDR2 from the germline V gene are SGHTA and FQGNSA. Trimming shortened V by 4 bases and J by 11 bases, and 21 bases separated the two germline ends. CDR3 residues: CASSSMGSPGQTQHF. CDR3 in DNA: TGTGCCAGCAGCTCGATGGGCTCACCTGGCCAGACCCAGCATTTT. Filled out from reference TRBV7-2 and TRBJ1-5, the complete variable domain reads GAGVSQSPSNKVTEKGKDVELRCDPISGHTALYWYRQSLGQGLEFLIYFQGNSAPDKSGLPSDRFSAERTGGSVSTLTIQRTQQEDSAVYLCASSSMGSPGQTQHFGDGTRLSIL.

This clonotype has a count of ten or more. The gene calls are TRBV11-2 and TRBJ2-1; 9 bases line up with TRBD2. After removal of 5 bases from V and 8 bases from J, the junction contained 10 bases not matched to a gene. The CDR3 loop spans 15 amino acids. The germline gives CDR1 SGHAT, CDR2 FQNNGV. The DNA of the CDR3 is TGTGCCAGCAGCCCCGCTAGCGGGAATTTCGATGAGCAGTTCTTC. Protein: CASSPASGNFDEQFF.

This clonotype was picked up a small number of times. The chain is built from TRBV4-2 and TRBJ2-7; 9 bases align to TRBD2. The J segment lost 1 base and the V segment lost 0 bases, leaving 10 bases of the junction unmatched. The length of the CDR3 is 18 residues. In germline, CDR1 is LGHNA, CDR2 YNFKEQ. Here the CDR3 reads CASSQEDRGSGGSYEQYF. CDR3 coding DNA: TGTGCCAGCAGCCAAGAGGATAGGGGTAGCGGGGGATCCTACGAGCAGTACTTC.

This rearrangement joins TRBV13 to TRBJ1-6; D is unclear. The CDR3 is made up of 12 amino acids. Germline V CDR1 and CDR2: PRHDT, FYEKMQ (reference sequence). Trimming removed 4 bases at V and 8 bases at J, with 6 bases between. Written as DNA, the CDR3 is TGTGCCAGCAGCTCAGGACATTCACCCCTCCACTTT. Protein sequence: CASSSGHSPLHF.

This clonotype was counted only a few times. The chain carries TRBV4-1 and TRBJ2-3; D is unclear. The V end lost 9 bases, the J end lost 1 base, and 5 bases lay between the germline ends. The CDR3 totals 11 residues. Germline assignment: CDR1 MGHRA and CDR2 YSYEKL. As DNA, the CDR3 is TGCGCCAGTCAGGGCACAGATACGCAGTATTTT. Its protein product is CASQGTDTQYF.

This clonotype was seen only a few times. V and J are TRBV12-3 or TRBV12-4 and TRBJ1-5, with D maybe TRBD1 (5 bases). CDR3 length equals 17 residues. V was trimmed by 4 bases and J by 0 bases, leaving 16 bases between them. CDR3 bases: TGTGCCAGCAGTTCCTCTTGGGGCGGGTATAGCAATCAGCCCCAGCATTTT. This sequence encodes CASSSSWGGYSNQPQHF.

This clonotype was found a few times. The V gene is TRBV5-1, the J gene TRBJ2-1; 7 bases fit TRBD1. Per the germline V gene, CDR1 is SGHRS and CDR2 is YFSETQ. V was clipped by 4 bases and J by 3 bases; unmatched bases: 13. This CDR3 has 17 residues. In DNA, the CDR3 is TGCGCCAGCAGCCCCGACCTTGACAGGGTTCTCTACAATGAGCAGTTCTTC. Its protein is CASSPDLDRVLYNEQFF.

In its sample, this clonotype was seen a few times. V gene TRBV7-9 combines with J gene TRBJ1-5; the D is unclear. Germline V gene data show CDR1 as SEHNR and CDR2 as FQNEAQ (reference sequence). V lost 3 bases and J 4 bases, leaving 7 bases between the germline ends. The CDR3 runs 13 residues. The CDR3 loop is CASSFSGNQPQHF. The CDR3 coding sequence is TGTGCCAGCAGCTTCTCGGGGAATCAGCCCCAGCATTTT.

The rearrangement links TRBV5-6 to TRBJ2-7; D ambiguous. Trimming removed 1 base from V and 0 bases from J, with 8 bases in between. The CDR3 has 14 amino acids. The V gene's germline CDR1 is SGHDT and CDR2 YYEEEE. As DNA, the CDR3 is TGTGCCAGCAGCTTGTACCCTGCCTCCTACGAGCAGTACGTC. Protein sequence: CASSLYPASYEQYV.

This sequence joins TRBV12-3 or TRBV12-4 and TRBJ2-5; 9 bases align to TRBD1. The CDR3 totals 14 residues. Trimming took 5 bases from V and 5 from J; bases not matched to a gene: 6. The CDR3 nucleotides read TGTGCCAGCAGTACAGGGGGCAAGTATGAGACCCAGTACTTC. Its protein product is CASSTGGKYETQYF.

This clonotype was counted a few times. The chain carries TRBV20-1 and TRBJ2-5; D is unclear. This CDR3 comprises 13 residues. Germline-derived CDR1 and CDR2 are DFQATT and SNEGSKA (reference sequence). V gave up 6 bases and J gave up 3 bases, with 14 bases separating them. CDR3 sequence (DNA): TGCAGTGCCGGAGAGGCCCCTAAAGAGACCCAGTACTTC. This sequence encodes CSAGEAPKETQYF.

This clonotype has more than one count but fewer than ten. The chain carries TRBV30 and TRBJ2-5; no clear D. The CDR3 covers 13 residues. Trimming left V 2 bases short and J 5 bases short, with 12 bases between. Germline V CDR1 and CDR2: GTSNPN, SVGIG (reference sequence). CDR3 coding DNA: TGTGCCTGGAGTTCCGAAATTTTGGAGACCCAGTACTTC. Its translation: CAWSSEILETQYF.

The table lists this clonotype with many counts. The rearrangement links TRBV20-1 to TRBJ2-7, with D perhaps being TRBD1 or TRBD2 (5 bases each). V was clipped by 3 bases and J by 5 bases, with 8 bases between them. From germline, CDR1 is DFQATT and CDR2 SNEGSKA (reference sequence). This CDR3 spans 11 amino acids. CDR3 DNA sequence: TGCAGTGCTAGGTCGGGGCACGAGCAGTACTTC. Protein sequence: CSARSGHEQYF.

This clonotype was observed at least ten times. The CDR3 nucleotides are TGTGCCAGCAGTCCGCCGCTAGCGGGGGTGTATTACAATGAGCAGTTCTTC. Translation gives CASSPPLAGVYYNEQFF. The chain links TRBV27 to TRBJ2-1; 10 bases map to TRBD2. Germline CDR1 is MNHEY and CDR2 is SMNVEV (reference sequence). V shed 5 bases, J shed 4 bases, and the junction held 11 bases outside the gene matches. There are 17 residues in the CDR3.

This clonotype appeared a few times. The J gene is TRBJ2-1, the V gene TRBV20-1; D call uncertain. Trimming pared 3 bases from V and 9 bases from J, leaving 6 bases between. The CDR3 length is 10 residues. Germline values: CDR1 DFQATT, CDR2 SNEGSKA (reference sequence). The CDR3 loop is CSARLGEQFF. The CDR3 DNA sequence: TGCAGTGCTAGGCTTGGTGAGCAGTTCTTC.

V is TRBV7-2 and J is TRBJ2-3; 10 nucleotides agree with TRBD2. J was trimmed by 4 bases and V by 5 bases; bases with no gene match: 18. Germline V lookup: CDR1 SGHTA, CDR2 FQGNSA. This CDR3 is 19 amino acids long. The CDR3 is CASSRGVLAGGIKPDTQYF. CDR3 DNA sequence: TGTGCCAGCAGCCGTGGGGTCTTAGCGGGAGGTATCAAGCCAGATACGCAGTATTTT.

The V gene is TRBV11-1, the J gene TRBJ1-6; D unclear. Deletions cut 1 base from V and 7 bases from J, with 11 bases between. The CDR3 is 15 amino acids. Germline V gene lookup returns CDR1 SGHAT and CDR2 FQDESV (reference sequence). Here the CDR3 reads CASSLEDGRNSPLHF. CDR3 in DNA: TGTGCCAGCAGCTTAGAGGACGGCCGGAATTCACCCCTCCACTTT.

This clonotype appeared a few times. V and J are TRBV6-5 and TRBJ1-1; D not certain. Trimming stripped 4 bases from V and 1 base from J, with 7 bases between. The CDR3 is made up of 13 amino acids. CDR1 is MNHEY, CDR2 SVGAGI, per germline. The CDR3 loop is CASSSYPNTEAFF. CDR3 nucleotide sequence: TGTGCCAGCAGTTCTTACCCGAACACTGAAGCTTTCTTT.

With regard to this clonotype: Germline and junction disagree at one end, which may indicate a read error. The chain employs TRBV4-2 and TRBJ2-2, with D perhaps matching TRBD1 (5 bases). In germline, CDR1 is LGHNA, CDR2 YNFKEQ. The CDR3 totals 16 residues. CDR3 residues: CASSQGGRDYAGELFF. The CDR3 coding sequence is TGTGCCAGCAGTCAAGGTGGCAGGGATTATGCCGGGGAGCTGTTTTTT.

The chain recombines TRBV10-3 with TRBJ1-1; weak D call: TRBD1 (5 bases). The V end was cut by 4 bases, the J end by 1 base, with 10 bases between. CDR1 and CDR2 from the germline V gene are ENHRY and SYGVKD. This CDR3 has 14 amino acids. CDR3 DNA sequence: TGTGCCATCAGTGGACAGTCCAAGAACACTGAAGCTTTCTTT. This sequence encodes CAISGQSKNTEAFF.

The chain has TRBV12-3 or TRBV12-4 and TRBJ2-1; 9 positions agree with TRBD2. Losses at the gene ends were 2 bases for V and 7 bases for J; bases not matched to a gene: 6. The length of the CDR3 is 15 residues. Here the CDR3 reads CASSLMVAGVNEQFF. In nucleotides, the CDR3 is TGTGCCAGCAGTTTAATGGTAGCGGGGGTGAATGAGCAGTTCTTC.

This chain links TRBV7-2 with TRBJ2-7; the match to TRBD2 covers 7 bases. The CDR3 is 13 amino acids. With 5 bases clipped from V and 7 bases from J, the junction kept 8 bases outside the gene matches. Per germline, CDR1 SGHTA and CDR2 FQGNSA. CDR3 sequence: CASSLAGVQEQYF. The CDR3 coding sequence is TGTGCCAGCAGCCTCGCGGGAGTTCAAGAGCAGTACTTC.